This T cell receptor (beta chain) was sequenced for a study of T cells after yellow fever vaccination. The CDR3 consists of 16 residues. V shed 8 bases and J shed 5 bases, with 22 bases lying between them. CDR1 is MNHNS, CDR2 SASEGT, per germline. This clonotype has a handful of counts. Its antigen remains unknown. A process of 5'RACE template switching, which added a universal primer site and UMIs, was used to make TCR cDNA. MiXCR was run by TCRdb on the 5' RACE reads, yielding one entry per CDR3 protein. The table has some 130,000 distinct CDR3 sequences, less than 8.5% seen once. Study-level findings and limits: Any FACS-sorted repertoire could hold abundant clonotypes that contaminate it from the bulk population.

Sequencing used CD4+ T cells sorted from PBMCs, obtained 10 days after the yellow fever booster vaccination. The TCR sequence derives from a man younger than 45 who received the YFV17D yellow fever vaccine. This rearrangement joins TRBV6-1 to TRBJ2-1, with D unclear. Written as DNA, the CDR3 is TGTGCCAGCTCGCTATCTCCAGTTCCGGATAACAATGAGCAGTTCTTC. It encodes CASSLSPVPDNNEQFF.